This T cell receptor beta chain was recorded in a study of memory CD4+ T cells and cytomegalovirus serostatus. Method: immunoSEQ multiplex PCR; TCRdb's copy keeps in-frame clones and lacks some. The sample has under 35,000 clones, roughly 80% seen once; the top ten hold roughly 0.65%. This clone was counted a few times. The sort gate was single viable CD3+CD4+CD8-CD45RO+ cells for memory CD4+ T cells. V was pared by 2 bases and J by 1 base, with 9 bases between. The CDR3 extends over 14 amino acids. CDR1 and CDR2 from the germline V gene are SGHKS and YYEKEE (reference sequence). The receptor comes from an adult in good health and CMV-seronegative. Some clones in this sample may be carry-over from other donors' samples. Specimen: memory CD4+ T cells from blood. The V gene is TRBV5-5, the J gene TRBJ1-2; D not certain. CDR3 sequence reads: CASSFGHHNYGYTF. The CDR3 bases are TGTGCCAGCAGCTTCGGGCATCATAACTATGGCTACACCTTC.